The 12 T cell receptor beta chains given below trace back to one sample, sequenced in a study of cytomegalovirus exposure and HLA in healthy donors. Primers included in the PCR were 60 Vbeta and 13 Jbeta primers. Using immunoSEQ multiplex PCR, the repertoire was profiled, and TCRdb retains in-frame clones only, with some absent. Among around 130,000 clones, around 80% were seen once, and the ten largest hold 2.5% to 3.5%. Sequencing input: PBMCs. These TCRs come from a woman aged 18-29 years in good health and CMV-seropositive.

This chain connects TRBV18 to TRBJ2-6, with D perhaps TRBD1 (5 bases). The CDR3 length is 15 residues. V was pared by 5 bases and J by 3 bases, with 11 bases between. Germline V gene sequence: CDR1 KGHSH, CDR2 LQKENI. The CDR3 is CASSEQASGANVLTF. CDR3 nucleotide sequence: TGTGCCAGCTCAGAACAGGCTAGTGGGGCCAACGTCCTGACTTTC.

V is TRBV11-2 and J is TRBJ2-7, with a possible D match to TRBD1 (5 bases). Germline CDR1 SGHAT, CDR2 FQNNGV. The CDR3 is made up of 15 amino acids. V lost 1 base, J lost 1 base, and 11 bases lay in between. The CDR3 DNA reads TGTGCCAGCAGCTTAGCGTACAGGCTGTCCTACGAGCAGTACTTC. Encoded protein: CASSLAYRLSYEQYF.

The rearrangement joins TRBV30 to TRBJ1-4; 8 positions agree with TRBD1. With 1 base clipped from V and 8 bases from J, the junction kept 9 bases outside the gene matches. This CDR3 region has 15 residues. The V gene's germline CDR1 is GTSNPN and CDR2 SVGIG (reference sequence). The CDR3 is CAWSGGAGGQEKLFF. DNA of the CDR3: TGTGCCTGGAGTGGAGGGGCAGGGGGCCAGGAAAAACTGTTTTTT.

The gene calls are TRBV6-1 and TRBJ2-1, with 7 bases aligning to TRBD1. The V gene's germline CDR1 is MNHNS and CDR2 SASEGT. The CDR3 runs 13 residues. V was pared by 11 bases and J by 1 base, with 5 bases of the junction left unmatched. The CDR3 nucleotides read TGTGCCGCGACAGGGCTTTCCTACAATGAGCAGTTCTTC. Protein sequence: CAATGLSYNEQFF.

The rearrangement joins TRBV9 to TRBJ2-5, with D possibly TRBD2 on 5 matching bases. V lost 2 bases and J lost 1, with 9 bases in between. The CDR3 runs 14 residues. Germline-derived CDR1 and CDR2 are SGDLS and YYNGEE. CDR3 in DNA: TGTGCCAGCAGCGTGGGGAGTTTCCAAGAGACCCAGTACTTC. Translated, it gives CASSVGSFQETQYF.

This sequence joins TRBV10-3 and TRBJ2-1, with no clear D. Per germline, CDR1 ENHRY and CDR2 SYGVKD. V lost 7 bases and J 9 bases, leaving 10 bases between the germline ends. The CDR3 runs 11 residues. The CDR3 sequence is CAINVPGEQFF. The DNA for the CDR3 is TGTGCCATCAACGTCCCGGGTGAGCAGTTCTTC.

J is TRBJ2-7 and V is TRBV4-2; 16 nucleotides match TRBD2. The CDR3 contains 18 residues. Germline V gene lookup returns CDR1 LGHNA and CDR2 YNFKEQ. The V gene end was trimmed by 4 bases and the J gene end by 2 bases; junction bases not matched to a gene: 8. This chain's CDR3 is CASSPEGTSGGATYEQYF. CDR3 bases: TGTGCCAGCAGCCCGGAAGGGACTAGCGGGGGGGCAACCTACGAGCAGTACTTC.

The CDR3 region has the DNA TGTGCCAGCAGCTTCCGGGACAGATTCACCTCCTACGAGCAGTACTTC. Translation gives CASSFRDRFTSYEQYF. The V and J genes are TRBV11-2 and TRBJ2-7; 7 nucleotides align to TRBD1. CDR1 is SGHAT, CDR2 FQNNGV, per germline. The CDR3 runs 16 residues. With 3 bases clipped from V and 0 bases from J, the junction kept 8 bases outside the gene matches.

V and J are TRBV18 and TRBJ2-1, with D maybe TRBD2 (5 bases). This CDR3 has 14 amino acids. The germline gives CDR1 KGHSH, CDR2 LQKENI. V gave up 2 bases and J gave up 5 bases, with 10 bases separating them. CDR3 sequence reads: CASSPSISDNEQFF. In DNA, the CDR3 is TGTGCCAGCTCACCATCAATTAGCGACAATGAGCAGTTCTTC.

The rearrangement uses TRBV27 and TRBJ2-1; 12 bases are shared with TRBD2. This CDR3 has 16 residues. V trimming: 5 bases; J trimming: 6 bases; junction bases outside the gene matches: 8. The germline CDR1 and CDR2 sequences are MNHEY and SMNVEV (reference sequence). In nucleotides, the CDR3 is TGTGCCAGCAGTCTGACCACTAGCGGGGGGTTCAATGAGCAGTTCTTC. Its protein product is CASSLTTSGGFNEQFF.

This chain joins TRBV7-9 and TRBJ2-7; weak D call: TRBD2 (5 bases). CDR3 length: 15 amino acids. Trimming left V 1 base short and J 5 bases short, with 15 bases between. Germline V gives CDR1 SEHNR, CDR2 FQNEAQ (reference sequence). The CDR3 loop reads CASSLVGRGWDEQYF. The CDR3 nucleotides read TGTGCCAGCAGCTTAGTGGGCCGGGGTTGGGACGAGCAGTACTTC.

The J gene is TRBJ2-1, the V gene TRBV7-2, with 11 bases fitting TRBD2. The ends lost 1 base at V and 4 bases at J; junction bases unmatched: 3. Germline lookup yields CDR1 SGHTA and CDR2 FQGNSA. The CDR3 sequence is 16 residues long. This CDR3 reads CASSLVASGGYNEQFF. The DNA of the CDR3 is TGTGCCAGCAGCTTAGTGGCTAGCGGGGGGTACAATGAGCAGTTCTTC.